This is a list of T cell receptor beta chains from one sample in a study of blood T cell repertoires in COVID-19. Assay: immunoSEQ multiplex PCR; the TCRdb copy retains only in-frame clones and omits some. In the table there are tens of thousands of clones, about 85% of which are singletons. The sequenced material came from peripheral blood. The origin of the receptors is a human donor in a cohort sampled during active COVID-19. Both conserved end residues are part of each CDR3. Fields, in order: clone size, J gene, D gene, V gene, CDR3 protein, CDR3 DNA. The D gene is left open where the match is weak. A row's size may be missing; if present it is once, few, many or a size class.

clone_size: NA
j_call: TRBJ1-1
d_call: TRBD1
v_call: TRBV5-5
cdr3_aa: CASSFLGQGPSTEAFF
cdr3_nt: TGTGCCAGCAGCTTCTTGGGACAGGGACCGAGTACTGAAGCTTTCTTT

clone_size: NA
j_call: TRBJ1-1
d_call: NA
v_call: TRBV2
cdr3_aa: CASNGEGNTEAFF
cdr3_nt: TGTGCCAGCAATGGTGAGGGAAACACTGAAGCTTTCTTT

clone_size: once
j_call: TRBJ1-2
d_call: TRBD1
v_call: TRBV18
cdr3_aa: CASSLDRGNYGYTF
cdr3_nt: TGTGCCAGCTCGCTAGACAGGGGGAACTATGGCTACACCTTC

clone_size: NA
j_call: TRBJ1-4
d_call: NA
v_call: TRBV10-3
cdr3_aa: CAISSPGTLTEKLFF
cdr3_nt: TGTGCCATCAGTTCCCCGGGAACTCTGACCGAAAAACTGTTTTTT

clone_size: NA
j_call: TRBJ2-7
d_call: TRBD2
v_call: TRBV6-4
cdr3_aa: CASSVERRGVYEQYF
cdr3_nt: TGTGCCAGCAGTGTGGAACGGCGGGGGGTCTACGAGCAGTACTTC

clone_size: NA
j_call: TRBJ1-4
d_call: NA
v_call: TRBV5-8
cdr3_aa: CASSFSTLYEKLFF
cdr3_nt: TGTGCCAGCAGCTTTTCGACACTTTATGAAAAACTGTTTTTT

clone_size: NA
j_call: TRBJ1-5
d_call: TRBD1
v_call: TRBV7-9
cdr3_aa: CASSQGQVQGNQPQHF
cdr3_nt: TGTGCCAGCAGCCAGGGACAGGTCCAGGGCAATCAGCCCCAGCATTTT

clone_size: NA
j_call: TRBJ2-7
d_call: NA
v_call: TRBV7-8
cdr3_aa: CASSLAGLSEQYF
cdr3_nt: TGTGCCAGCAGCTTGGCGGGACTTAGCGAGCAGTACTTC

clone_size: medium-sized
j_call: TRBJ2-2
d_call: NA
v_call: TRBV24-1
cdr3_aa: CATSDSRVGDTGELFF
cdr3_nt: TGTGCCACCAGTGATTCCAGGGTTGGTGACACCGGGGAGCTGTTTTTT

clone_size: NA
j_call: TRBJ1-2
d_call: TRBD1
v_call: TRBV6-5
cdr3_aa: CASSYGQGFSYGYTF
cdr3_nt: TGTGCCAGCAGTTACGGACAGGGGTTTAGCTATGGCTACACCTTC

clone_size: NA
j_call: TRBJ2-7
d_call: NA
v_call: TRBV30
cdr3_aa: CAWESRGGGEQYF
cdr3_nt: TGTGCCTGGGAGTCAAGGGGAGGTGGCGAGCAGTACTTC

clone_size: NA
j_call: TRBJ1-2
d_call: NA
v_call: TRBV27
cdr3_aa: CASSLTDGLGGYTF
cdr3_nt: TGTGCCAGCAGTTTAACGGACGGACTTGGAGGCTACACCTTC

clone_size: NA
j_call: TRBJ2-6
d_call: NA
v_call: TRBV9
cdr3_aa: CASSVEVGRSVLTF
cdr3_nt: TGTGCCAGCAGCGTAGAGGTGGGGAGAAGCGTCCTGACTTTC

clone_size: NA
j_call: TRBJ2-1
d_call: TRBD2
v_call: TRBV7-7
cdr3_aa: CASSSLAGEQFF
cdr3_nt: TGTGCCAGCAGCTCCCTAGCGGGGGAGCAGTTCTTC

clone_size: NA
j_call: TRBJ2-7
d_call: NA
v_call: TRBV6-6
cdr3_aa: CASSSRRVPYEQYF
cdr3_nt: TGTGCCAGCAGTTCGAGGAGGGTCCCCTACGAGCAGTACTTC

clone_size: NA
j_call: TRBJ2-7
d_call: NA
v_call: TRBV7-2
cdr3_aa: CASSSQGGPYEQYF
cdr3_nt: TGTGCCAGCAGTTCTCAGGGGGGACCCTACGAGCAGTACTTC

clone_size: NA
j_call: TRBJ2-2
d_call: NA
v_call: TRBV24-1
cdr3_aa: CATSDLTRGTGELFF
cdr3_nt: TGTGCCACCAGTGATTTGACCCGGGGCACCGGGGAGCTGTTTTTT

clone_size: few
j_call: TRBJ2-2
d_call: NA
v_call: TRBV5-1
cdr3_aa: CASKRWRDFGTGELFF
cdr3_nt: TGCGCCAGCAAAAGATGGAGGGATTTTGGCACCGGGGAGCTGTTTTTT

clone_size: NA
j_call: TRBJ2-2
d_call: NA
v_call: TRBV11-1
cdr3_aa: CASSPSGKVNTGELFF
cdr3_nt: TGTGCCAGCAGCCCTTCGGGAAAGGTGAACACCGGGGAGCTGTTTTTT

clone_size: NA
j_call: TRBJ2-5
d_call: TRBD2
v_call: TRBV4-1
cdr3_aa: CASSLGLAGGQETQYF
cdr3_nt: TGCGCCAGCAGCCTTGGACTAGCGGGGGGCCAAGAGACCCAGTACTTC

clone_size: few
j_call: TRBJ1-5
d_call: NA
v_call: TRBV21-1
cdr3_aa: CASSKRGDSSNQPQHF
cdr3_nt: TGTGCCAGCAGCAAAAGAGGGGACAGTAGCAATCAGCCCCAGCATTTT

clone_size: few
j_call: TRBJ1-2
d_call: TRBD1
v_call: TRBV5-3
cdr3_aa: CARSRTGWHYGYTF
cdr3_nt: TGTGCCAGAAGCCGGACAGGTTGGCACTATGGCTACACCTTC

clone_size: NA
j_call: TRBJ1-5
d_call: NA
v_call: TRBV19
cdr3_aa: CASRSNGGQPQHF
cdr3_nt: TGTGCCAGTAGAAGCAACGGGGGTCAGCCCCAGCATTTT

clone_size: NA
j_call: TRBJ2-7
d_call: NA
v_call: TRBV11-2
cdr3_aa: CASSLEGSGPYEQYF
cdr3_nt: TGTGCCAGCAGCTTAGAAGGGTCAGGGCCCTACGAGCAGTACTTC

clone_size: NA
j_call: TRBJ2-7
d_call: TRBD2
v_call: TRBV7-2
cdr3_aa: CASSRKRDGIHEQYF
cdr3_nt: TGTGCCAGCAGCCGCAAGCGGGACGGAATTCACGAGCAGTACTTC